The clone carrying this TCR beta chain was picked up many times. Its cognate antigen is unknown. These data are taken from a study of T cells in Graves' hyperthyroidism and ophthalmopathy. Study-wide points: Blood also showed most of the thyroid clonotypes that were expanded above 0.001.

TCR beta CDR3 region amplification was performed from RNA transcripts. The HTBI primer set served for first-round RT-PCR of the TCR CDR3. TCRdb re-called the multiplex PCR reads through MiXCR, storing one row per CDR3 protein. The sample consists of a few hundred thousand distinct CDR3 sequences, 15% to 18% of them appearing once. The germline V gene encodes CDR1 SNHLY and CDR2 FYNNEI. Trimming shortened V by 1 base and J by 10 bases, and 17 bases separated the two germline ends. CDR3 length: 15 residues. The V call is TRBV2, the J call TRBJ2-1; tentatively, D is TRBD2 (6 bases). The source is a woman aged 25-40 years with Graves' hyperthyroidism. Sequences were obtained from blood. The CDR3 sequence: CASSEEYPGLGEQFF. The CDR3 DNA follows: TGTGCCAGCAGTGAAGAGTATCCGGGACTGGGGGAGCAGTTCTTC.